This T cell receptor (beta chain) is from a study of blood T cell repertoires in COVID-19. Whole-study context: Two negative PCRs, clearance, or symptom resolution characterized the recovered Cohort 3 donors. COVID-19 samples, acute and convalescent, were from the United States, Italy and Spain. PBMCs, B-cell-depleted T cells, or T cells provided the cDNA or gDNA that made up the material.

The participants were between about 18 and 95 years old and came from under 25 US areas. The protocol was immunoSEQ multiplex PCR, while the TCRdb copy is restricted to in-frame clones and leaves out a portion. Of a few hundred thousand clones listed, approximately 87% are singletons. The ends were cut back, 0 bases at V and 10 bases at J, with 8 bases in the middle. Germline CDR1 SGDLS, CDR2 YYNGEE. This CDR3 spans 12 amino acids. This chain connects TRBV9 to TRBJ2-1; possibly TRBD2 for D (6 bases). Sequencing was carried out using PBMCs or T cells enriched from blood (not recorded which). This receptor was obtained from a middle-aged man in a cohort exposed to, infected with or recovered from COVID-19 (not recorded which). The CDR3 bases are TGTGCCAGCAGCGTAGATCTAGCGGAGCAGTTCTTC. It yields the protein CASSVDLAEQFF.